A selection of T cell receptor beta chains follows, all from one sample in a study of Graves' ophthalmopathy and Graves' hyperthyroidism. TCRdb called the multiplex PCR reads again in MiXCR, with one record for every CDR3 protein. The sample contains under 350,000 distinct CDR3 sequences, under 20% of which appear only once. Sequenced material: peripheral blood. These receptors came from an adult man with Graves' ophthalmopathy. The conserved cysteine and the conserved F or W are not part of the CDR3 here.

V	J	CDR3
TRBV27	TRBJ1-1	ASSWSGRNTEAF
TRBV15	TRBJ1-2	ATSREPGADGYT
TRBV29-1	TRBJ2-5	SVGDGILAQY
TRBV6-5	TRBJ2-7	AARPLAGVVYEQY
TRBV19	TRBJ1-5	ASSIVPGNQPQH
TRBV7-6	TRBJ2-7	ASSLGWGSTYEQY
TRBV6-5	TRBJ1-5	ASSSFAGGNQPQH
TRBV19	TRBJ2-7	ASSTDRVGEQY
TRBV19	TRBJ1-5	ASTRAGTRSNQPQH
TRBV11-2	TRBJ2-7	ASSLVSGHSYEQY
TRBV28	TRBJ1-2	ASRTTGSVSYT
TRBV5-1	TRBJ1-2	ASREGNYGYT
TRBV11-2	TRBJ1-2	ATNFQGGYGYT
TRBV7-9	TRBJ1-1	ASSGSRVRYTEAF
TRBV3-1	TRBJ2-5	ASREIGGQETQY